The clone carrying this T cell receptor (beta chain) was observed many times. Its specificity is not known. In terms of origin and age, donors were healthy Caucasian individuals from Russia aged about 6 to 95. Isolation recovered at least 6 million PBMCs from every sample. Then a second PCR, running roughly 6 to 11 cycles, was carried out with a sample-barcoded 5' primer and a J-beta primer mix. Each CDR3 protein is one row after TCRdb ran MiXCR on the 5' RACE reads. The profile shows over 500,000 distinct CDR3 sequences, 45% to 60% of them singletons. This sample was taken from a study of blood T cells in healthy people across ages. Overall study results and limits: Long-lived donors had more naive CD4+ cells and higher diversity than aged donors.

Germline V gene sequence: CDR1 DFQATT, CDR2 SNEGSKA (reference sequence). The CDR3 sequence is 13 residues long. Between the trimmed V and J ends, which lost 6 bases and 3 bases, there was a span of 12 bases. Material: blood. The V gene is TRBV20-1, the J gene TRBJ1-5, with D possibly TRBD1 on 6 matching bases. The sequence derives from a woman over 75 in good health. CDR3: CSATGSPNQPQHF. CDR3 coding DNA: TGCAGTGCCACAGGGAGTCCCAATCAGCCCCAGCATTTT.